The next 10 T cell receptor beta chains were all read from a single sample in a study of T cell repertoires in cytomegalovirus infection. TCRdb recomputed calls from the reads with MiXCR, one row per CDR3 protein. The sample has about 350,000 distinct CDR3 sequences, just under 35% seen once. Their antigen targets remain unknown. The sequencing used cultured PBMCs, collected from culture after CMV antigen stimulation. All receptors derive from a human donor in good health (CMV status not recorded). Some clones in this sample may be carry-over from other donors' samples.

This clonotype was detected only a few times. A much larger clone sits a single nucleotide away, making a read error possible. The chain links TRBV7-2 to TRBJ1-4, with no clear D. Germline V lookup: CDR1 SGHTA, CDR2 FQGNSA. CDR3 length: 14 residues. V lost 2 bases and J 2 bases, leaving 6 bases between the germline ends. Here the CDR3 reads CASSLRSTNEKLFF. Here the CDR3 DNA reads TGTGCCAGCAGCTTAAGGAGCACTAATGAAAAACTGTTTTTT. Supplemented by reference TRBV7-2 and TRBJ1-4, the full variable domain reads GAGVSQSPSNKVTEKGKDVELRCDPISGHTALYWYRQSLGQGLEFLIYFQGNSAPDKSGLPSDRFSAERTGGSVSTLTIQRTQQEDSAVYLCASSLRSTNEKLFFGSGTQLSVL.

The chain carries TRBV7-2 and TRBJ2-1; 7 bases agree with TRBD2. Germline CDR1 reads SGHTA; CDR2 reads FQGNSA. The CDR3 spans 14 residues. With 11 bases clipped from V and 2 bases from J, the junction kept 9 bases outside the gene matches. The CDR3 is CAGLRGGPYNEQFF. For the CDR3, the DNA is TGTGCCGGGTTACGGGGAGGGCCCTACAATGAGCAGTTCTTC.

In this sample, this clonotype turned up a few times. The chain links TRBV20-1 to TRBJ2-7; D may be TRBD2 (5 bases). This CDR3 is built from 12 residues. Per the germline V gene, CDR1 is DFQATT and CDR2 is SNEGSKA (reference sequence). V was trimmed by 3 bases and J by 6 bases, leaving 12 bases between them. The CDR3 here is CSASLGRREQYF. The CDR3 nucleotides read TGCAGTGCTAGCTTGGGGAGACGCGAGCAGTACTTC.

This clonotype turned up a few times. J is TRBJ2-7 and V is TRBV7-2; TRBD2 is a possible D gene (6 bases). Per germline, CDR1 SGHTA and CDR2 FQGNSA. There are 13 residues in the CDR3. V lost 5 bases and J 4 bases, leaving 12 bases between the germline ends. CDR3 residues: CASSPGRLYEQYF. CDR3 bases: TGTGCCAGCAGCCCGGGGAGGCTTTACGAGCAGTACTTC.

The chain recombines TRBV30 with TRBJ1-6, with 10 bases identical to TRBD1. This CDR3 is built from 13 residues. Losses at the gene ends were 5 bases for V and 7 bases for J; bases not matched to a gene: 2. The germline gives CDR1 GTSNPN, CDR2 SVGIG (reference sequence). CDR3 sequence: CAWSDRGNSPLHF. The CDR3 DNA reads TGTGCCTGGTCGGACAGGGGGAATTCACCCCTCCACTTT. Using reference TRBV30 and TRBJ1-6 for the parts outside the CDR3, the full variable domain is SQTIHQWPATLVQPVGSPLSLECTVEGTSNPNLYWYRQAAGRGLQLLFYSVGIGQISSEVPQNLSASRPQDRQFILSSKKLLLSDSGFYLCAWSDRGNSPLHFGNGTRLTVT.

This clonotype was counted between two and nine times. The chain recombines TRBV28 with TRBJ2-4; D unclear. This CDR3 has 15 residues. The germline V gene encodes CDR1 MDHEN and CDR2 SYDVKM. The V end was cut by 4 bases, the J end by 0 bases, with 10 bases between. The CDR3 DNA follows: TGTGCCAGCAGTTCAACCGCTCTAGCCAAAAACATTCAGTACTTC. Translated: CASSSTALAKNIQYF.

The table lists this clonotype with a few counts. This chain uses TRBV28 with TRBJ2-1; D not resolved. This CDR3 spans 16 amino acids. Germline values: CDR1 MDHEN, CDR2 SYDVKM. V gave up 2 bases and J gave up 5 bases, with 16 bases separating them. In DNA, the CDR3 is TGTGCCAGCAGTTTACCGGTTGCAGGTTCCCACAATGAGCAGTTCTTC. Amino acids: CASSLPVAGSHNEQFF.

Here the CDR3 DNA reads TGTGCCAGCAGTGACGGGACAGTCAGAGCTTTCTTT. Encoded protein: CASSDGTVRAFF. V usage is TRBV6-4 and J usage is TRBJ1-1; 7 positions match TRBD1. Trimming took 2 bases from V and 10 from J; bases not matched to a gene: 4. CDR1 MRHNA and CDR2 SNTAGT come from the germline V gene. The CDR3 length is 12 residues.

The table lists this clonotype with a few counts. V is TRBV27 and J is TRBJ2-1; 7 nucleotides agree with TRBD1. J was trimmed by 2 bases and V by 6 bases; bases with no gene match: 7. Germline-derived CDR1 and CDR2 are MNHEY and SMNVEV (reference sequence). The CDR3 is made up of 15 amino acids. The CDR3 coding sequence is TGTGCCAGCAGCCCCGCGACAGGGCCCTACAATGAGCAGTTCTTC. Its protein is CASSPATGPYNEQFF.

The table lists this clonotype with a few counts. In DNA form, the CDR3 reads TGTGCCAGCAGCCCCGGCCCGGGACAGGGGGCTTATGAGCAGTTCTTC. It specifies CASSPGPGQGAYEQFF. This sequence joins TRBV7-9 and TRBJ2-1; TRBD1 matches 12 bases. The CDR3 contains 16 residues. V lost 5 bases to trimming and J lost 8 bases; unmatched junction nucleotides: 10. Germline CDR1 and CDR2: SEHNR and FQNEAQ (reference sequence). Looking up the rest from reference TRBV7-9 and TRBJ2-1 gives the full variable domain: DTGVSQNPRHKITKRGQNVTFRCDPISEHNRLYWYRQTLGQGPEFLTYFQNEAQLEKSRLLSDRFSAERPKGSFSTLEIQRTEQGDSAMYLCASSPGPGQGAYEQFFGPGTRLTVL.